The subject of this entry is one T cell receptor (beta chain). There is no known antigen for this receptor. No much larger clone is present one base from it, and per-base qualities are unavailable. The method was RT-PCR. The instrument was an Illumina HiSeq 2500. TCRdb took the public reads, trimmed them with fastp at Q25, ran MiXCR for clone calling and kept in-frame beta chains. Each entry is one CDR3 protein sequence, shown with its most common DNA and genes. The sample yields 550,000 to 800,000 distinct CDR3 sequences; about a sixth were counted once. The ten most abundant clones make up more than 9% of the sample. The data stem from a study of response to subunit inactivated influenza vaccine (dated by TCRdb to the late 2010s). A note on the overall study: Deep quantitative profiling of the T cell receptor repertoire was used in the study to follow responses to a trivalent subunit inactivated influenza vaccine. Study-level results and caveats: It was suggested by the authors that each seasonal influenza vaccination may recruit only a limited number of new T cells.

This sequence originates from a man aged 45-65 years who received an inactivated influenza vaccine. Donor details come from another sample of the same person, matched by shared clones. Source: PBMCs from blood, taken 11 to 12 days after vaccination.

The DNA sequence reads TGCGCCAGCAGCCTTCGGACTAGTCGGTCGGAGACCCAGTACTTC. Protein translation: CASSLRTSRSETQYF. The rearrangement joined TRBV4-1 to TRBJ2-5; TRBD2 aligns with 7 central bases. Based on the germline V gene, the CDR1 and CDR2 sequences are MGHRA and YSYEKL. Taken from cysteine to phenylalanine, the CDR3 has 15 residues. The entry retains the CDR3 DNA only, 45 bases that are in frame from base 1. V is pruned by 4 bases and J by 5 bases, leaving 10 bases of the junction without a gene match.